This paragraph reports one T cell receptor beta chain. The target antigen is unknown. Libraries for TCR beta were made by quantitative 5'-RACE with molecular barcodes. MiXCR, applied by TCRdb to the 5' RACE reads, yields one record per CDR3 protein. The top ten clones hold about 12% of a sample with hundreds of thousands of distinct CDR3 sequences, more than 20% of them seen once. This record belongs to a study of CD8 T cells in ankylosing spondylitis. Study-level results: Several of the motif variants were reported before in synovial fluid and blood from reactive arthritis. Seemingly distinctive of ankylosing spondylitis blood was a TCR beta motif formed by eight highly homologous variants. Significant enrichment of disease-linked clones was reportedly seen in matched ankylosing spondylitis synovial fluid.

The V gene's germline CDR1 is MNHEY and CDR2 SVGAGI. V lost 0 bases and J lost 0, with 6 bases in between. This CDR3 comprises 15 residues. The receptor was isolated from a male donor with ankylosing spondylitis or in good health (not recorded which). The sample comprised blood, either unsorted or a sorted T cell fraction (not recorded which). V usage is TRBV6-5 and J usage is TRBJ2-1; D gene unclear. The CDR3 nucleotides are TGTGCCAGCAGTTACTCAGACACCTCCTACAATGAGCAGTTCTTC. Protein product: CASSYSDTSYNEQFF.